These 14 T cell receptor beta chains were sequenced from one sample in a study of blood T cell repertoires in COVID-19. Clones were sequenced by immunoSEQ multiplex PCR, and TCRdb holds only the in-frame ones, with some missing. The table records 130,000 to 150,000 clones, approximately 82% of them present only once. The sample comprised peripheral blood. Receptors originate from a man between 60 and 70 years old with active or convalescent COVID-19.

The DNA for the CDR3 is TGCGCCAGCAGCGTAGGGGGCGCCAACTATGGCTACACCTTC. Its translation is CASSVGGANYGYTF. This chain links TRBV4-1 with TRBJ1-2; 7 bases are shared with TRBD1. This CDR3 comprises 14 residues. Germline-derived CDR1 and CDR2 are MGHRA and YSYEKL. With V trimmed by 5 bases and J by 2 bases, 5 bases remained unmatched.

CDR3 nucleotides: TGTGCCAGCAGTTTATCATCGGGGTCGAACACTGAAGCTTTCTTT. This sequence encodes CASSLSSGSNTEAFF. The chain links TRBV28 to TRBJ1-1, with unresolved D. V dropped 1 base and J dropped 1 base, with 10 bases sitting between them. Germline V gene data show CDR1 as MDHEN and CDR2 as SYDVKM. This CDR3 is built from 15 residues. Supplemented by reference TRBV28 and TRBJ1-1, the full variable domain reads DVKVTQSSRYLVKRTGEKVFLECVQDMDHENMFWYRQDPGLGLRLIYFSYDVKMKEKGDIPEGYSVSREKKERFSLILESASTNQTSMYLCASSLSSGSNTEAFFGQGTRLTVV.

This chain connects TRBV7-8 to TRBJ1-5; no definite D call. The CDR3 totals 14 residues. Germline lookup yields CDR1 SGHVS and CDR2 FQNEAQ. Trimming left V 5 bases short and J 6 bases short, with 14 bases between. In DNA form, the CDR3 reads TGTGCCAGCAGCGACCGGAGGACGGGTCAGCCCCAGCATTTT. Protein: CASSDRRTGQPQHF.

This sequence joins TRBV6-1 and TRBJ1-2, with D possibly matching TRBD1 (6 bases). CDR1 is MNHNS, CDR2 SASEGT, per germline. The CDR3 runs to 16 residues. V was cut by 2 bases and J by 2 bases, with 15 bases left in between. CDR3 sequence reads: CASSELAGVPNYGYTF. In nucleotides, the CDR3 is TGTGCCAGCAGTGAATTGGCAGGGGTACCCAACTATGGCTACACCTTC.

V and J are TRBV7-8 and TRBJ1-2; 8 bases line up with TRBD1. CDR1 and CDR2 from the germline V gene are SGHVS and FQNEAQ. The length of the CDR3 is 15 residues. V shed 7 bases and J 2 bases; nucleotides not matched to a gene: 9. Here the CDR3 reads CASNSDGQGNYGYTF. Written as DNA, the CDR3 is TGTGCCAGCAACTCTGATGGACAGGGAAACTATGGCTACACCTTC.

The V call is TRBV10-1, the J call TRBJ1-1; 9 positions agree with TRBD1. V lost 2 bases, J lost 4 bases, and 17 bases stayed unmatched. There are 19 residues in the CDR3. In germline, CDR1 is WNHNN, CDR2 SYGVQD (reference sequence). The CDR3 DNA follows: TGCGCCAGCAGTGAGGCGATACCGGGACAGGGAACTATGGGCACTGAAGCTTTCTTT. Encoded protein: CASSEAIPGQGTMGTEAFF.

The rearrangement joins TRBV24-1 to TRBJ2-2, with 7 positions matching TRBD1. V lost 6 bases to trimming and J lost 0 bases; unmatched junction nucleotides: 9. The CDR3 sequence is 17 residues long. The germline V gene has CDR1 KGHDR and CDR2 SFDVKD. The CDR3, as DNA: TGTGCCACCAGTTTGACAGGGCCGAATACGAACACCGGGGAGCTGTTTTTT. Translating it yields CATSLTGPNTNTGELFF.

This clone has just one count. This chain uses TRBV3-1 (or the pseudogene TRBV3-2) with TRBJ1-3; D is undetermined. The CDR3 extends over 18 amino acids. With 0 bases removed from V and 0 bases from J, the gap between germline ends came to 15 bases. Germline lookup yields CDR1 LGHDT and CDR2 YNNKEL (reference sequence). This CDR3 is CASSQDSGGLLSGNTIYF. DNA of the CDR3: TGTGCCAGCAGCCAAGATAGTGGTGGTCTTCTCTCTGGAAACACCATATATTTT.

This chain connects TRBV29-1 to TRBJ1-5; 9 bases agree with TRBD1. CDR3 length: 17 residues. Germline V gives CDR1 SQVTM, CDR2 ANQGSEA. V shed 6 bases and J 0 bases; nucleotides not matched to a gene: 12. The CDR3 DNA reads TGCAGCGTCGCCGGGACAGGGATTTCATCTAGCAATCAGCCCCAGCATTTT. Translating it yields CSVAGTGISSSNQPQHF.

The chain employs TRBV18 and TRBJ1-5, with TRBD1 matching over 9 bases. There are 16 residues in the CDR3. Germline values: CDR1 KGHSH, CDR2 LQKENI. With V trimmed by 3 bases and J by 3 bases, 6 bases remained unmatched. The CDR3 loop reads CASSPRQGENNQPQHF. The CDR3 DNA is TGTGCCAGCTCACCCCGACAGGGGGAGAACAATCAGCCCCAGCATTTT.

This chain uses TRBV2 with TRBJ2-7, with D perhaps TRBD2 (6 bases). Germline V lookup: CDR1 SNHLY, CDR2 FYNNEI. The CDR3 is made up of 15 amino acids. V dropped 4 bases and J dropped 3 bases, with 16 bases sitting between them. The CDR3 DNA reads TGTGCCAGCAGTGCGGGGGTATTTGGGGGCTACGAGCAGTACTTC. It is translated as CASSAGVFGGYEQYF.

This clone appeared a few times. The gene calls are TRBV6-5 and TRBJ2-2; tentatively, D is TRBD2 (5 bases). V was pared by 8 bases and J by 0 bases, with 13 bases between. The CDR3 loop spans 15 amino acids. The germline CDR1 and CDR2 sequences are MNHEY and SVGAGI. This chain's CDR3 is CASPGRNPNTGELFF. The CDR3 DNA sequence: TGTGCCAGCCCGGGAAGAAACCCGAACACCGGGGAGCTGTTTTTT.

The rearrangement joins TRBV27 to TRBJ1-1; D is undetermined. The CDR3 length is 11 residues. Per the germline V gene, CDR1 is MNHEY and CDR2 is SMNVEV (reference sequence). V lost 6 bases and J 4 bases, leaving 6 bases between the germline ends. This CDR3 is CASSLGTEAFF. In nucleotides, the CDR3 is TGTGCCAGCAGCCTCGGCACTGAAGCTTTCTTT.

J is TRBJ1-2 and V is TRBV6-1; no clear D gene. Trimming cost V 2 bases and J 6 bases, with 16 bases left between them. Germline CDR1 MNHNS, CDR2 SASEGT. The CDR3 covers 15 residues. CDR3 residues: CASSETRRVADGYTF. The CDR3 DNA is TGTGCCAGCAGTGAAACGAGGAGGGTGGCAGATGGCTACACCTTC.